Described below is a single TCR beta chain sequence and its context. Its antigen is still unknown. The input lacks base qualities; no much larger clone sits a single base away. The sample comes from a study of human T cells and chemical hapten exposure (dated by TCRdb to the early 2020s). With regard to the full study: For sensitization, 2% DPC in acetone was applied to a roughly 2 cm by roughly 2 cm area of upper inner arm skin. Patients additionally received weekly therapeutic DPC doses to the scalp throughout the approximately 25-week study period. Patch testing on the upper back used Finn chambers containing 0.01% DPC, with scoring done after 6 days according to International Contact Dermatitis Research Group standards. Most of the patients in the cohort were female, and the cohort covered alopecia areata with under or over 50% scalp involvement, alopecia totalis and alopecia universalis. Libraries were pooled for sequencing, and per-sample TCR yields varied mainly because of small differences in library volumes within the pool. This study followed changes in the peripheral blood TCR repertoire in vivo during primary and secondary sensitization of alopecia patients to the hapten diphenylcyclopropenone (DPC). Patient blood was sampled pre-sensitization (week 0) and at 2, 6 and about 24 weeks after DPC sensitization. For TCR sequencing, blood came from about 29 alopecia patients at anywhere from one to four time points (pre-sensitization, 2, 6 and 24 weeks).

The time point label here, explained by the study, means: patch test 1, 2 weeks after DPC sensitization. What this sample's treatment or condition label stands for: therapeutic diphenylcyclopropenone sensitization with weekly scalp DPC. At each patch-test visit, blood was drawn before the patch test was applied. To be eligible, patients had to be aged 18 to 70, diagnosed with alopecia and judged suitable for DPC therapy, while pregnant patients were excluded. Total RNA was extracted from unfractionated whole blood collected in Tempus Blood RNA tubes. Broad study findings and their caveats: No change with DPC sensitization was found in the number of TCRs above 1 in 1000 frequency, and no evidence of global repertoire structure alterations was found. After repeated subsampling, the strength of the expansion versus patch-test correlation and the threshold at which it became significant changed. Patch test score correlated positively with the number of PT1 expanded TCRs, reaching significance at thresholds 8, 16 and 32 but not at 4. Compared with pre-sensitization or healthy control sets, expanded TCRs formed significantly more large CDR3 similarity clusters, which is consistent with antigen-driven responses. Because every patient had alopecia, a presumed autoimmune disease, the patients' immune response might differ from that of healthy individuals.

The library relied on RACE. TCRdb records NextSeq 500 as the sequencer. During library preparation, unique molecular identifiers were attached to individual cDNA molecules so that TCRs could be counted quantitatively and reproducibly. From each blood RNA sample, both TCR alpha and TCR beta chains were sequenced. Regarding the original processing steps: Samples had a median of roughly 87,000 TCRs, with a range from about 23,224 to 750,000. The Decombinator software suite was used to annotate V, J and CDR3 in the TCR reads. Every sample was subsampled to the same number of TCRs (28,000) for the PS versus PT1 abundance plots. TCRs were defined as expanded if absent before sensitization and observed at least eight times at the 2-week time point. TCRdb's own reprocessing of the public reads used fastp at Q25 and MiXCR and kept productive beta chains. Each CDR3 protein appears once, grouped with its most common genes and DNA. The V and J calls shown here were made by TCRdb, not taken from the authors' results. The sample yields about 380,000 distinct CDR3 sequences; more than 4.5% were counted once. Together, the top ten hold under 2.5% of the sample.

Reading from cysteine to phenylalanine, the CDR3 counts 13 amino acids. The retained sequence is limited to the CDR3, 39 bases, with the frame set at the first base. The germline V gene encodes CDR1 SEHNR and CDR2 FQNEAQ (reference sequence). V is shortened by 5 bases, J by 7 bases, and the region joining them spans 15 bases. This receptor was taken from a woman in her forties or fifties with alopecia areata. Some clones in this sample may be carry-over from other donors' samples. The receptor chain draws on TRBV7-9 and TRBJ2-7; possibly the D gene is TRBD1, per 6 matching bases. The sequenced sample was whole blood, obtained in connection with sensitization to the hapten diphenylcyclopropenone (DPC). This receptor carries the CDR3 CASSTTQGSEQYF. The nucleotide sequence is TGTGCCAGCAGCACTACCCAGGGGTCAGAGCAGTACTTC.